This record covers a single T cell receptor beta chain. Its antigen is still unknown. This sample was included in a study of T cell repertoires in cytomegalovirus infection. Study summary: Both CMV infection and a matching HLA type were indicated by public TCR beta signatures.

TCRdb re-called the reads with MiXCR, one entry per CDR3 protein. The sample shows approximately 340,000 distinct CDR3 sequences, 25% to 30% of them seen only once. In germline, CDR1 is SGHRS, CDR2 YFSETQ. V was shortened by 4 bases and J by 5 bases, with 12 bases between the two germline ends. The CDR3 is made up of 14 amino acids. Whole-study findings and limits: Summed frequency of public TCR beta families distinguished CMV carriers with the relevant HLA.

The source of this sequence is a human donor in good health (CMV status not recorded). Some clones in this sample may be carry-over from other donors' samples. This chain joins TRBV5-1 and TRBJ2-2, with D possibly TRBD1 on 6 matching bases. This specimen consisted of cultured PBMCs, obtained from culture after CMV antigen stimulation. CDR3 amino acids: CASSPGTSTGELFF. The CDR3 DNA reads as TGCGCCAGCAGCCCGGGGACAAGTACCGGGGAGCTGTTTTTT.